A single sample gave rise to the 3 T cell receptor beta chains below, sequenced in a study of technical replicates of blood from a handful of donors. Assay: immunoSEQ multiplex PCR; the TCRdb copy retains only in-frame clones and omits some. The data hold tens of thousands of clones, with around nine tenths observed a single time. Sequences were obtained from T cells isolated from PBMCs. The receptors originated from a human donor in good health.

The chain recombines TRBV10-3 with TRBJ2-7, with 9 bases aligning to TRBD1. With 10 bases clipped from V and 4 bases from J, the junction kept 8 bases outside the gene matches. Germline lookup yields CDR1 ENHRY and CDR2 SYGVKD. There are 13 residues in the CDR3. CDR3 nucleotide sequence: TGTGCCACTGTCCGGGACAGGGCGTACGAGCAGTACTTC. Translating gives CATVRDRAYEQYF.

The V gene is TRBV27, the J gene TRBJ2-5; TRBD2 might be the D (6 bases). The CDR3 spans 14 residues. Trimming took 3 bases from V and 6 from J, leaving 14 bases between them. The germline gives CDR1 MNHEY, CDR2 SMNVEV (reference sequence). The CDR3 here is CASSFRGIPQTQYF. CDR3 sequence (DNA): TGTGCCAGCAGTTTTCGCGGGATCCCCCAGACCCAGTACTTC.

The rearrangement uses TRBV30 and TRBJ2-7; D might be TRBD1 (6 bases). The V end was cut by 2 bases, the J end by 0 bases, with 11 bases between. The CDR3 totals 14 residues. Germline V gene sequence: CDR1 GTSNPN, CDR2 SVGIG (reference sequence). CDR3 sequence reads: CAWSNGQFSYEQYF. The CDR3 region has the DNA TGTGCCTGGAGTAACGGACAGTTCTCCTACGAGCAGTACTTC.